The 21 T cell receptor beta chains below all came from one sample that was sequenced in a study of T cell repertoires in cytomegalovirus infection. Their recognized antigens are unknown. Each CDR3 protein gets one entry after TCRdb re-called the reads with MiXCR. The data hold 350,000 to 400,000 distinct CDR3 sequences, with 34% observed a single time. The sequencing used cultured PBMCs, collected from culture after CMV antigen stimulation. The receptors were sampled from a human donor in good health (CMV status not recorded). Some clones in this sample may be carry-over from other donors' samples.

The chain joins TRBV7-3 to TRBJ1-6; possibly TRBD1 for D (5 bases). The CDR3 length is 15 residues. V was shortened by 3 bases and J by 8 bases, with 14 bases between the two germline ends. CDR1 SGHTA and CDR2 FQGTGA come from the germline V gene. Here the CDR3 reads CASSLGLAGDSPLHF. DNA for the CDR3: TGTGCCAGCAGCTTGGGACTTGCGGGGGATTCACCCCTCCACTTT.

The chain combines TRBV10-3 with TRBJ1-1; 7 positions match TRBD1. Looked up from germline, CDR1 is ENHRY and CDR2 is SYGVKD. Trimming removed 7 bases from V and 4 bases from J; junction bases left unmatched: 6. CDR3 size: 13 residues. Here the CDR3 DNA reads TGTGCCATCATGACAGGGCTTGGCACTGAAGCTTTCTTT. Translated, it gives CAIMTGLGTEAFF.

This clonotype was seen more than once but under ten times. The chain joins TRBV5-4 to TRBJ2-2, with 13 bases aligning to TRBD2. Germline-derived CDR1 and CDR2 are SGHNT and YYREEE (reference sequence). V lost 2 bases, J lost 6 bases, and 4 bases stayed unmatched. This CDR3 is 16 amino acids long. CDR3 nucleotide sequence: TGTGCCAGCAGCTTAGGGGGACTAGCGGGATCCGGGGAGCTGTTTTTT. This gives the protein CASSLGGLAGSGELFF.

CDR3 coding DNA: TGTGCCAGCAGCTTAGAGAACCAGGGGTTAGCCAATGAGCAGTTCTTC. Translated, it gives CASSLENQGLANEQFF. The chain employs TRBV11-3 and TRBJ2-1, with D perhaps TRBD1 (6 bases). The V end lost 0 bases, the J end lost 6 bases, and 15 bases lay between the germline ends. The CDR3 totals 16 residues. Germline V gene data show CDR1 as SGHNT and CDR2 as YENEEA.

The chain recombines TRBV28 with TRBJ2-7; a weak D match, TRBD1 (6 bases). Germline values: CDR1 MDHEN, CDR2 SYDVKM. Trimming left V 5 bases short and J 2 bases short, with 13 bases between. This CDR3 has 14 amino acids. CDR3 DNA sequence: TGTGCCAGCAGTCTCCACAGGGTAACCTACGAGCAGTACTTC. Residues: CASSLHRVTYEQYF.

V is TRBV3-1 and J is TRBJ1-6; no reliable D call. The germline CDR1 and CDR2 sequences are LGHDT and YNNKEL (reference sequence). The CDR3 sequence is 13 residues long. The V end lost 0 bases, the J end lost 10 bases, and 7 bases lay between the germline ends. CDR3 region: CASSQDGPSPLHF. The CDR3 DNA is TGTGCCAGCAGCCAAGATGGACCGTCACCCCTCCACTTT.

This chain connects TRBV25-1 to TRBJ1-1, with 7 bases identical to TRBD1. From germline, CDR1 is MGHDK and CDR2 SYGVNS. This CDR3 is built from 15 residues. V lost 2 bases and J lost 3; bases outside the gene matches: 6. For the CDR3, the DNA is TGTGCCAGCAGTGAAGGGGACAGAAGATACACTGAAGCTTTCTTT. As protein: CASSEGDRRYTEAFF.

This clonotype has more than one count but fewer than ten. This rearrangement joins TRBV28 to TRBJ2-7, with 9 bases fitting TRBD2. V dropped 6 bases and J dropped 4; count of bases not matched to a gene: 10. Germline V lookup: CDR1 MDHEN, CDR2 SYDVKM. The CDR3 runs to 15 residues. CDR3 sequence (DNA): TGTGCCAGCAGCGATACTAGCGGGCGACCTTACGAGCAGTACTTC. It is translated as CASSDTSGRPYEQYF.

This chain links TRBV18 with TRBJ2-6; D is undetermined. V lost 6 bases and J 2 bases, leaving 8 bases between the germline ends. In germline, CDR1 is KGHSH, CDR2 LQKENI. This CDR3 region has 14 residues. CDR3 sequence: CASSSGPGANVLTF. CDR3 in DNA: TGTGCCAGCTCTTCAGGACCTGGGGCCAACGTCCTGACTTTC. The whole variable domain, filled in from reference TRBV18 and TRBJ2-6, reads NAGVMQNPRHLVRRRGQEARLRCSPMKGHSHVYWYRQLPEEGLKFMVYLQKENIIDESGMPKERFSAEFPKEGPSILRIQQVVRGDSAAYFCASSSGPGANVLTFGAGSRLTVL.

The J gene is TRBJ2-1, the V gene TRBV7-9; TRBD2 matches 10 bases. This CDR3 contains 15 residues. The ends lost 1 base at V and 9 bases at J; junction bases unmatched: 6. Germline CDR1 and CDR2: SEHNR and FQNEAQ (reference sequence). DNA of the CDR3: TGTGCCAGCAGCTTAGGCCTAGCGGGAGTGACTGAGCAGTTCTTC. This codes for CASSLGLAGVTEQFF.

This clonotype was seen a handful of times. This rearrangement joins TRBV7-9 to TRBJ2-2; 10 bases are shared with TRBD1. The CDR3 spans 15 residues. Germline trimming cut 5 bases from V and 8 bases from J; bases unmatched to any gene: 8. Germline V gene data show CDR1 as SEHNR and CDR2 as FQNEAQ (reference sequence). The CDR3 nucleotides are TGTGCCAGCAGCGCGCCGGGACAGGGGTCGGGGGAGCTGTTTTTT. It specifies CASSAPGQGSGELFF.

The chain couples TRBV6-2 or TRBV6-3 to TRBJ2-7, with 9 bases fitting TRBD1. V shed 3 bases, J shed 6 bases, and the junction held 6 bases outside the gene matches. The CDR3 spans 14 residues. Germline V gene lookup returns CDR1 MNHEY and CDR2 SVGEGT. CDR3 loop: CASSYEGQGREQYF. The CDR3 DNA sequence: TGTGCCAGCAGTTATGAGGGACAGGGCCGCGAGCAGTACTTC.

V gene TRBV6-2 or TRBV6-3 combines with J gene TRBJ2-7, with 9 bases aligning to TRBD2. Trimming at V came to 2 bases and at J to 2 bases, leaving 10 bases not matched to a gene. This CDR3 is 17 amino acids long. Germline CDR1 is MNHEY and CDR2 is SVGEGT. In nucleotides, the CDR3 is TGTGCCAGCAGTTACGCCCGGCGGGAGGGTGTGACCTACGAGCAGTACTTC. Amino acids: CASSYARREGVTYEQYF.

This clonotype was seen more than once but under ten times. The chain combines TRBV5-3 with TRBJ2-3, with D tentatively TRBD2 (6 bases). TRBV5-3 belongs to the ORF category, with a function that is uncertain. This CDR3 has 18 amino acids. The V end lost 4 bases, the J end lost 0 bases, and 21 bases lay between the germline ends. Written as DNA, the CDR3 is TGTGCCAGAAGCAAGGGCGGGGTTTGTCCTCATAGCACAGATACGCAGTATTTT. Translation gives CARSKGGVCPHSTDTQYF.

This clonotype was picked up one time. The CDR3 reads CASSKQKLAKNIQYF. The DNA of the CDR3 is TGTGCCAGCTCGAAGCAAAAACTAGCCAAAAACATTCAGTACTTC. The chain carries TRBV6-2 or TRBV6-3 and TRBJ2-4; D gene unclear. Germline V gene data show CDR1 as MNHEY and CDR2 as SVGEGT. The CDR3 is made up of 15 amino acids. Trimming stripped 8 bases from V and 0 bases from J, with 14 bases between.

There are many counts of this clonotype. The rearrangement uses TRBV24-1 and TRBJ2-3; 9 nucleotides line up with TRBD2. The junction had 5 bases not matched to a gene; V was cut back by 1 base and J by 4 bases. Germline V lookup: CDR1 KGHDR, CDR2 SFDVKD. This CDR3 comprises 16 residues. CDR3 in amino acids: CATSDFPSGKADTQYF. The CDR3 nucleotides are TGTGCCACCAGTGATTTCCCTAGCGGGAAGGCAGATACGCAGTATTTT.

This rearrangement joins TRBV29-1 to TRBJ2-3; D not resolved. CDR1 is SQVTM and CDR2 is ANQGSEA in the germline V gene. V shed 4 bases and J shed 6 bases, with 5 bases lying between them. The CDR3 is 10 amino acids. As DNA, the CDR3 is TGCAGCGTTGGGGGTGATACGCAGTATTTT. As protein: CSVGGDTQYF.

The chain links TRBV7-2 to TRBJ2-7; D unclear. CDR1 and CDR2 (germline): SGHTA, FQGNSA. This CDR3 is 13 amino acids long. The germline V and J ends were trimmed by 5 bases and 4 bases, with 12 bases remaining between them. The CDR3 DNA is TGTGCCAGCAGCCCCCACGCTTCTTACGAGCAGTACGTC. Residues: CASSPHASYEQYV.

This sequence joins TRBV6-2 or TRBV6-3 and TRBJ1-1; D perhaps matches TRBD1 (5 bases). V dropped 5 bases and J dropped 2 bases, with 15 bases sitting between them. From germline, CDR1 is MNHEY and CDR2 SVGEGT. The CDR3 spans 15 residues. The CDR3 sequence is CASSAFSRVNTEAFF. CDR3 DNA sequence: TGTGCCAGCAGTGCTTTCTCCAGGGTAAACACTGAAGCTTTCTTT.

The rearrangement joins TRBV29-1 to TRBJ2-1; D is unclear. Per germline, CDR1 SQVTM and CDR2 ANQGSEA. The V end was cut by 3 bases, the J end by 4 bases, with 13 bases between. The CDR3 runs 14 residues. The CDR3 DNA reads TGCAGCGTTGACTCTCGAGGCCCTTACAATGAGCAGTTCTTC. It is translated as CSVDSRGPYNEQFF.

This clonotype showed up just once. The chain joins TRBV30 to TRBJ2-7; 7 nucleotides agree with TRBD1. J was trimmed by 3 bases and V by 1 base; bases with no gene match: 3. Germline lookup yields CDR1 GTSNPN and CDR2 SVGIG (reference sequence). The CDR3 sequence is 13 residues long. The CDR3 DNA reads TGTGCCTGGAGTGACACAGGGGACTACGAGCAGTACTTC. Translating gives CAWSDTGDYEQYF.